The 20 T cell receptor beta chains below were found in one sample sequenced in a study of read filtering for tumor transcriptome and immune sequencing. The library was built from 400 ng RNA with molecular barcoded adaptors for alpha/delta and beta/gamma chains. MiXCR was run by TCRdb on the reads, yielding one entry per CDR3 protein. The top ten clones hold less than 45% of a sample with about 45,000 distinct CDR3 sequences, 15% to 20% of them seen once. Input material: a population of CD138-negative cells sorted from bone marrow. These TCRs come from a donor aged 40 or older with multiple myeloma.

This clonotype was seen many times. The chain carries TRBV4-1 and TRBJ2-1; 7 positions agree with TRBD2. The CDR3 is made up of 18 amino acids. CDR1 is MGHRA, CDR2 YSYEKL, per germline. V shed 4 bases, J shed 2 bases, and the junction held 14 bases outside the gene matches. DNA for the CDR3: TGCGCCAGCAGCCTGAGGCCCTGGCGGGGGAGGGCCTACAATGAGCAGTTCTTC. Protein product: CASSLRPWRGRAYNEQFF.

Comments on this clonotype: This sequence may be a read error, since a much larger clone differs from it by one base. The CDR3 DNA reads TGCAGTGCGAAGGCTAGCGGCTACCATGAGCAGTTCTTC. As protein: CSAKASGYHEQFF. The rearrangement uses TRBV20-1 and TRBJ2-1; the match to TRBD2 covers 7 bases. Germline-derived CDR1 and CDR2 are DFQATT and SNEGSKA (reference sequence). There are 13 residues in the CDR3.

This clonotype was counted a single time. Since a much larger clone is just one base distant, this may be a read error. V gene TRBV5-1 combines with J gene TRBJ2-1; D is ambiguous. CDR1 is SGHRS and CDR2 is YFSETQ in the germline V gene. This CDR3 has 15 residues. Written as DNA, the CDR3 is TGCGCCAGCAGCGTGCAGGCCCCCCCGCATGATGAGCAGCTCTTC. Translation: CASSVQAPPHDEQLF. Variable domain in full (rest from reference TRBV5-1 and TRBJ2-1): KAGVTQTPRYLIKTRGQQVTLSCSPISGHRSVSWYQQTPGQGLQFLFEYFSETQRNKGNFPGRFSGRQFSNSRSEMNVSTLELGDSALYLCASSVQAPPHDEQLFGPGTRLTVL.

In the case of this clonotype: The junction differs from germline at one of its ends, possibly a read error. The V call is TRBV6-6, the J call TRBJ2-3; D not certain. The V gene's germline CDR1 is MNHNY and CDR2 SVGAGI (reference sequence). This CDR3 has 16 residues. CDR3 nucleotide sequence: TGTGCCTGCAGTTACGGTCCCGGGCGTAACACAGATACGCAGTATTTT. Translation gives CACSYGPGRNTDTQYF.

This clonotype was counted only a few times. Just one base apart from a much larger clone, this may be a read error. The V gene is TRBV29-1, the J gene TRBJ2-5, with TRBD2 matching 10 bases. The CDR3 has 17 amino acids. CDR1 is SQVTM and CDR2 is ANQGSEA in the germline V gene. CDR3 loop: CSVDRLAGEGYQETRYF. CDR3 sequence (DNA): TGCAGCGTTGATCGGCTAGCGGGAGAAGGGTACCAAGAGACCCGGTACTTC.

This clonotype was counted many times. This rearrangement joins TRBV29-1 to TRBJ2-2, with 7 positions matching TRBD2. J gave up 6 bases and V 4 bases, and 14 bases lay outside the gene matches. This CDR3 is built from 16 residues. Germline V gene data show CDR1 as SQVTM and CDR2 as ANQGSEA. This CDR3 is CSVVGMGTTVPGELFF. The CDR3 DNA is TGCAGCGTTGTGGGTATGGGGACTACGGTACCCGGGGAGCTGTTTTTT.

This clonotype came up many times. The rearrangement links TRBV29-1 to TRBJ2-3; D not resolved. The germline V and J ends were trimmed by 6 bases and 1 base, with 11 bases remaining between them. The germline V gene encodes CDR1 SQVTM and CDR2 ANQGSEA. There are 13 residues in the CDR3. CDR3 DNA sequence: TGCAGCGTAGACGGTTTGGGCACAGATACGCAGTATTTT. Translating it yields CSVDGLGTDTQYF.

This clonotype appeared many times. The CDR3 protein is CASRARESKNIQYF. CDR3 DNA: TGTGCCAGCAGGGCCAGGGAAAGCAAAAACATTCAGTACTTC. The chain uses TRBV27 and TRBJ2-4; the D gene is possibly TRBD1 (5 bases). Germline CDR1 reads MNHEY; CDR2 reads SMNVEV (reference sequence). This CDR3 has 14 residues. The germline V and J ends were trimmed by 6 bases and 3 bases, with 12 bases remaining between them.

In its sample, this clonotype was seen many times. The V and J genes are TRBV20-1 and TRBJ2-5; the D gene is possibly TRBD1 (5 bases). Trimming cost V 5 bases and J 3 bases, with 7 bases left between them. This CDR3 region has 11 residues. Germline V CDR1 and CDR2: DFQATT, SNEGSKA (reference sequence). CDR3 bases: TGCAGTGCTGGGGCAGAAGAGACCCAGTACTTC. This codes for CSAGAEETQYF.

This clonotype was seen a handful of times. CDR3 protein: CASSPSGGTYNEQFF. The DNA of the CDR3 is TGTGCCAGCAGCCCCAGCGGGGGGACCTACAATGAGCAGTTCTTC. This chain connects TRBV7-2 to TRBJ2-1; 9 bases match TRBD2. CDR3 size: 15 residues. In germline, CDR1 is SGHTA, CDR2 FQGNSA. J lost 2 bases, V lost 5 bases, and 4 bases had no gene match.

The table lists this clonotype with many counts. The rearrangement joins TRBV7-8 to TRBJ2-1, with D uncertain. Germline V gene lookup returns CDR1 SGHVS and CDR2 FQNEAQ. The CDR3 contains 15 residues. V lost 1 base and J 9 bases, leaving 16 bases between the germline ends. The CDR3 nucleotides read TGTGCCAGCAGCTTAGGCCTGGGCCTTTACGGTGAGCAGTTCTTC. Translated, it gives CASSLGLGLYGEQFF.

The chain links TRBV28 to TRBJ2-1; 8 bases align to TRBD1. The germline V gene has CDR1 MDHEN and CDR2 SYDVKM. J lost 2 bases, V lost 8 bases, and 14 bases had no gene match. This CDR3 region has 17 residues. CDR3 sequence (DNA): TGTGCCAGCGGTCCGATACGTACAGGGGGGACCTACAATGAGCAGTTCTTC. It translates to CASGPIRTGGTYNEQFF.

This clonotype came up many times. The chain combines TRBV6-1 with TRBJ1-1, with no clear D. Trimming left V 6 bases short and J 5 bases short, with 4 bases between. Germline lookup yields CDR1 MNHNS and CDR2 SASEGT. CDR3 length: 10 amino acids. CDR3 in DNA: TGTGCCAGCAGCAGGACTGAAGCTTTCTTT. Translated, it gives CASSRTEAFF.

With respect to this clonotype: With a much larger clone just one base away, this may be a read error. The chain recombines TRBV29-1 with TRBJ2-1, with D hard to call. Germline-derived CDR1 and CDR2 are SQVTM and ANQGSEA. The CDR3 covers 14 residues. CDR3 sequence: CSVVSRSTNNELFF. Written as DNA, the CDR3 is TGCAGCGTTGTTAGTAGATCAACTAACAATGAGCTGTTCTTC.

This clonotype appeared many times. V is TRBV29-1 and J is TRBJ1-1; D call uncertain. V lost 7 bases to trimming and J lost 2 bases, with 11 bases between them. Germline CDR1 reads SQVTM; CDR2 reads ANQGSEA. The CDR3 consists of 12 residues. CDR3 nucleotide sequence: TGCAGCGCAGCTGGGGTTAACACTGAAGCTTTCTTT. Residues: CSAAGVNTEAFF.

The rearrangement uses TRBV7-6 and TRBJ2-2; D might be TRBD2 (5 bases). Germline V lookup: CDR1 SGHVS, CDR2 FNYEAQ. Trimming took off 2 bases at V and 0 bases at J, with 16 bases between the two ends. This CDR3 has 18 residues. The DNA of the CDR3 is TGTGCCAGCAGCTTAATAAGACCAGCGGCATCGAACACCGGGGAGCTGTTTTTT. Residues: CASSLIRPAASNTGELFF.

This rearrangement joins TRBV7-8 to TRBJ2-1, with D possibly matching TRBD2 (6 bases). Germline V CDR1 and CDR2: SGHVS, FQNEAQ. V was clipped by 5 bases and J by 6 bases, with 17 bases between them. The CDR3 is 15 residues long. CDR3 sequence reads: CASSARDSPPNEQFF. The CDR3 coding sequence is TGTGCCAGCAGCGCCCGGGACTCCCCCCCCAATGAGCAGTTCTTC.

Details on this clonotype: It is likely a read error: a sequence one base away is far more abundant. J is TRBJ2-1 and V is TRBV7-2; D is tentatively TRBD1 or TRBD2 (5 bases each). The V gene's germline CDR1 is SGHTA and CDR2 FQGNSA. The CDR3 has 15 amino acids. V shed 5 bases and J shed 4 bases, with 15 bases lying between them. CDR3 residues: CASSPRGGDYNEQFF. The CDR3 DNA reads as TGTGCCAGCAGCCCCCGGGGCGGAGATTACAATGAGCAGTTCTTC.

About this clonotype: A single base is all that separates this from a far larger clone, so a read error is likely. The J gene is TRBJ1-1, the V gene TRBV12-3 or TRBV12-4; unclear D gene. The CDR3 is made up of 14 amino acids. The CDR3 is CVSSLTLGDTEAFF. Written as DNA, the CDR3 is TGTGTCAGCAGTTTGACCCTAGGCGACACTGAAGCTTTCTTT.

The table lists this clonotype with a count of one. A much larger clone is a single base away; this may be a read error. The V and J genes are TRBV20-1 and TRBJ2-7; D tentatively reads TRBD1 or TRBD2 (5 bases each). CDR1 is DFQATT and CDR2 is SNEGSKA in the germline V gene (reference sequence). The CDR3 sequence is 12 residues long. This chain's CDR3 is CGAPGTDNEQYF. For the CDR3, the DNA is TGCGGTGCCCCCGGGACGGACAACGAGCAGTACTTC.